This record covers a single TCR beta chain. This clone was found many times. What antigen it recognizes has not been identified. Mouse gene names and germline sequences are the ones reported for this receptor. The read comes to an end 4 residues before the CDR3 does, leaving the germline J gene to fill in the end. This specimen comes from a study of CD8+ T cells in alopecia areata (dated by TCRdb to the late 2010s). In terms of the full investigation: Female C3H/HeJ recipients, roughly 6-10 weeks old, were grafted with skin from C3H/HeJ donors with spontaneous alopecia (roughly 6-13 months old). Clonality in the scalp was compared among normal scalp (n=4), patchy alopecia areata scalp (n=8), and alopecia totalis/universalis scalp (n=8). RNA came from the PAXgene miRNA kit for fixed scalp, the miRNeasy kit for PBMCs, and the RNeasy kit for mouse skin. Scalp tissue and sorted CD4+ and CD8+ peripheral blood T cells from patchy and totalis/universalis alopecia areata patients and from healthy controls were covered by human TCRbeta sequencing. Amplification of TCRbeta CDR3 regions was done by immunoSEQ multiplex PCR using 35 Vbeta forward primers and 13 Jbeta reverse primers. The study used high-throughput TCRbeta sequencing to examine T cell clonal expansion in alopecia areata, in both the C3H/HeJ mouse model and human patients. General conclusions and limits of the study: Lesional scalp, especially in alopecia totalis/universalis, showed higher clonality and more expanded CD8+ clones than normal scalp, suggesting antigenic drive. TCR sequences shared between patients were less clear than in mice, possibly partly because of HLA diversity in the patient population. Resident alphabeta T cells in normal human skin are also sequenced, complicating scalp TCR repertoire analysis, unlike mouse skin dominated by gammadelta T cells.

CDR1 and CDR2 were assigned from the germline V gene (reference sequence) as NSQYPW and LRSPGD. V and J are trimmed by 0 bases and 0 bases, and the gene matches miss 3 bases of the junction. The CDR3 contains 17 residues, cysteine and phenylalanine counted. The 39 bases shown cover part of the CDR3, and their frame starts at base 1. Library method: the immunoSEQ multiplex PCR assay. For TCR sequencing, RNA was extracted from every sample and reverse transcribed into cDNA to serve as template. First-strand cDNA was synthesized using SuperScript III with a 2:1 mix of oligo-dT and random hexamers. A synthetic immune receptor repertoire was used to gauge amplification bias, and whatever bias remained was removed computationally. Libraries were sequenced on Illumina HiSeq using 60 bp reads that covered the CDR3 and were read from J toward V. Per the source publication's procedure: Raw reads were preprocessed to remove errors, and CDR3 was defined by IMGT conventions from the conserved cysteine to phenylalanine. Clonality was computed as 1 minus the Shannon entropy, with the entropy normalized by log2 of the number of productive unique TCRs. Whether each scalp clone was CD4 or CD8 was inferred by checking scalp TCRbeta sequences against the CD4 and CD8 repertoires from sorted blood. The table comes from immuneACCESS by way of TCRdb, which keeps in-frame sequences with V and J called. Part of the clones is missing from these tables; in studies checked, under half for an unresolved V gene and the rest for unknown reasons. From that table come the V and J calls and clone size; the DNA was used to work out D and trimming. For this sample the table reports about 110,000 clones, with no clone seen just once. Around 20% of the sample goes to the ten largest clones.

Material for sequencing was lesional skin. The clonotype comes from a C3H/HeJ mouse with alopecia areata. Mice from this strain have the MHC haplotype H2-k. This receptor chain uses TRBV1 and TRBJ2-4, with TRBD2 matching 10 junction bases. The CDR3 region has the sequence CTCSADWGGASQNTLYF. CDR3 bases read: TGCACCTGCAGTGCAGACTGGGGGGGCGCAAGTCAAAAC.